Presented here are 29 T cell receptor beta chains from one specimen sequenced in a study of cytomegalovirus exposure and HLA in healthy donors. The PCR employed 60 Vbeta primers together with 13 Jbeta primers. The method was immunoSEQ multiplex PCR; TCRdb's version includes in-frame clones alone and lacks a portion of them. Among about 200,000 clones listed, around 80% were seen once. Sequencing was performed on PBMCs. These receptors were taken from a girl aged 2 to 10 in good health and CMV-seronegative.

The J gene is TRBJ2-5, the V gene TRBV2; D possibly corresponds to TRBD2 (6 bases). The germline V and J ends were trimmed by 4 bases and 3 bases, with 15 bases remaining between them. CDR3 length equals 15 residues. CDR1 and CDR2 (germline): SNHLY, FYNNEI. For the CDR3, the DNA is TGTGCCAGCAGTGCCGGGAGATCAACCGAAGAGACCCAGTACTTC. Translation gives CASSAGRSTEETQYF. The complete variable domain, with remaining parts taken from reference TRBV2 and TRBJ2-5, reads EPEVTQTPSHQVTQMGQEVILRCVPISNHLYFYWYRQILGQKVEFLVSFYNNEISEKSEIFDDQFSVERPDGSNFTLKIRSTKLEDSAMYFCASSAGRSTEETQYFGPGTRLLVL.

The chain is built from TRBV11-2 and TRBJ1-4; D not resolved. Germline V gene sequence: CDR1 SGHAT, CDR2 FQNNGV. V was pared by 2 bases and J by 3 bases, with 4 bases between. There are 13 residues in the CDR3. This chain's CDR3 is CASSLRANEKLFF. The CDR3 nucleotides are TGTGCCAGCAGCTTACGGGCTAATGAAAAACTGTTTTTT. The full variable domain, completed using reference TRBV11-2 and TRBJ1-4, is EAGVAQSPRYKIIEKRQSVAFWCNPISGHATLYWYQQILGQGPKLLIQFQNNGVVDDSQLPKDRFSAERLKGVDSTLKIQPAKLEDSAVYLCASSLRANEKLFFGSGTQLSVL.

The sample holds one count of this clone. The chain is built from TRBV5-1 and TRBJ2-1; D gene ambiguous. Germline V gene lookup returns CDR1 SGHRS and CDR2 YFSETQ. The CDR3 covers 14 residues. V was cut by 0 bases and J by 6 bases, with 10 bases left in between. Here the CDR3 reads CASSLARLGNEQFF. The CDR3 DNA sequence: TGCGCCAGCAGCTTGGCTCGTCTCGGCAATGAGCAGTTCTTC.

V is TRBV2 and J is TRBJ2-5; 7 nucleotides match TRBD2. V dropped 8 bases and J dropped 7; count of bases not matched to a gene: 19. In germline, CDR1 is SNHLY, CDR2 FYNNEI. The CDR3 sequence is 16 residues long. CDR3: CASSARPIGLVGTQYF. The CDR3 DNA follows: TGTGCCAGCTCAGCAAGACCCATCGGACTAGTGGGGACCCAGTACTTC.

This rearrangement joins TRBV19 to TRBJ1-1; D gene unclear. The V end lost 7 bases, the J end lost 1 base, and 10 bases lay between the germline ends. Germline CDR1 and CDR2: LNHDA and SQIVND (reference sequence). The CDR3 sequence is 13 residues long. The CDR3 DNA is TGTGCCAGTAAGACCGCAGGGAACACTGAAGCTTTCTTT. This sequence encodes CASKTAGNTEAFF.

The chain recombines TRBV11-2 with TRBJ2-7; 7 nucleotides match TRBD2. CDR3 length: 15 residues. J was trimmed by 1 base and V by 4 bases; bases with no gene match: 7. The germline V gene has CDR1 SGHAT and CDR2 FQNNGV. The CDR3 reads CASSSATGGSYEQYF. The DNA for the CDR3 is TGTGCCAGCAGCTCTGCAACGGGGGGATCCTACGAGCAGTACTTC.

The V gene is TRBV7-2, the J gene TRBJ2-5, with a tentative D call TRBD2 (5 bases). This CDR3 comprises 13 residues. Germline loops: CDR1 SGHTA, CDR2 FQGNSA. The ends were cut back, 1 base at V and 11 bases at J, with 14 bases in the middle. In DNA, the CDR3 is TGTGCCAGCAGCTTAGAAGACCCAACGGGGCAGTACTTC. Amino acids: CASSLEDPTGQYF.

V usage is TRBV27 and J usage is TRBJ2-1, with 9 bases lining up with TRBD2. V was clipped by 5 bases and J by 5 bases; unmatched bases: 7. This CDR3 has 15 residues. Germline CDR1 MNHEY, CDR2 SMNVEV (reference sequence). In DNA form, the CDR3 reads TGTGCCAGCAGTCGGGGGGGCGGGGGGGACAATGAGCAGTTCTTC. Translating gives CASSRGGGGDNEQFF.

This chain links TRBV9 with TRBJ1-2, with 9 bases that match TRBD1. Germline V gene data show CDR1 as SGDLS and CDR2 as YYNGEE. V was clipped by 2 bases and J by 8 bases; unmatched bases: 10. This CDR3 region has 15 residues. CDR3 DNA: TGTGCCAGCAGCGTGGGGGGACAGGGTGCTGGCGGCTACACCTTC. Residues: CASSVGGQGAGGYTF.

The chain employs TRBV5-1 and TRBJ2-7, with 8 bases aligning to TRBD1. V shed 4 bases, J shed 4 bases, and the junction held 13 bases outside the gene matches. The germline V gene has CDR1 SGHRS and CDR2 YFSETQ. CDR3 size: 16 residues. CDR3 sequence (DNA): TGCGCCAGCAGCCCACGCTGGACAGGGAAGTCGTACGAGCAGTACTTC. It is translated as CASSPRWTGKSYEQYF.

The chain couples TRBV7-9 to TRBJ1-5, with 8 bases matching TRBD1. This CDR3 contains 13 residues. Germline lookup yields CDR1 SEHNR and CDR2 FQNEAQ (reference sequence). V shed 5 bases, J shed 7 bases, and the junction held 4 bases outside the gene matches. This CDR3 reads CASSGTGHQPQHF. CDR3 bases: TGTGCCAGCAGCGGGACAGGACACCAGCCCCAGCATTTT.

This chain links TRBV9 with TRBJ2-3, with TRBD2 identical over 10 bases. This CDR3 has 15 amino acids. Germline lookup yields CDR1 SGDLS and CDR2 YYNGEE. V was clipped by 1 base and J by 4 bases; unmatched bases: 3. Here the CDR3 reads CASSVTAGGPDTQYF. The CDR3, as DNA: TGTGCCAGCAGCGTAACAGCGGGAGGGCCAGATACGCAGTATTTT.

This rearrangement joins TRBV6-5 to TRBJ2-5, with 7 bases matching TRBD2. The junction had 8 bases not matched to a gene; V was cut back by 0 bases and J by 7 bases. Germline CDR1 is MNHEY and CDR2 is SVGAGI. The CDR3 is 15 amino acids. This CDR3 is CASSYSLGREGTQYF. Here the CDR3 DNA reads TGTGCCAGCAGTTACTCGTTGGGCAGGGAGGGGACCCAGTACTTC.

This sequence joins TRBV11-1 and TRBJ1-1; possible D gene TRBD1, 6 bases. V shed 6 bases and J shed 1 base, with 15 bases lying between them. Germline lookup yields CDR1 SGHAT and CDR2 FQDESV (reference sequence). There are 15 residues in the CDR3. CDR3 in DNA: TGTGCCAGCAGTTGGGCTGACAGGACGAACACTGAAGCTTTCTTT. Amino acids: CASSWADRTNTEAFF.

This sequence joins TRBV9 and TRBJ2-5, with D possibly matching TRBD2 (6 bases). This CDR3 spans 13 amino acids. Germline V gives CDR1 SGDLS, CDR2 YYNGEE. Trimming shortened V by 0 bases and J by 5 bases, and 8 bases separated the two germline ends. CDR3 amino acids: CASSVAAGETQYF. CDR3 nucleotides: TGTGCCAGCAGCGTAGCTGCGGGGGAGACCCAGTACTTC. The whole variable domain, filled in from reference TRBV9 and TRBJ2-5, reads DSGVTQTPKHLITATGQRVTLRCSPRSGDLSVYWYQQSLDQGLQFLIQYYNGEERAKGNILERFSAQQFPDLHSELNLSSLELGDSALYFCASSVAAGETQYFGPGTRLLVL.

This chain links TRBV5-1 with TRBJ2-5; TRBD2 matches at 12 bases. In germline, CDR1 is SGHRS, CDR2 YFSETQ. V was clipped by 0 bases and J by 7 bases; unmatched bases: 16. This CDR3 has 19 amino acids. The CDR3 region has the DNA TGCGCCAGCAGCTTGGCGAGACTAGCGGGAGAAGGGGTAAAGGGGACCCAGTACTTC. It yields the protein CASSLARLAGEGVKGTQYF.

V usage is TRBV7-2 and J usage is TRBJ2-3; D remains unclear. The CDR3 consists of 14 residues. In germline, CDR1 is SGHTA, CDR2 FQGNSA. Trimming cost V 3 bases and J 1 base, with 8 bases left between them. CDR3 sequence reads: CASSFWAGTDTQYF. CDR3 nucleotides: TGTGCCAGCAGCTTTTGGGCAGGCACAGATACGCAGTATTTT.

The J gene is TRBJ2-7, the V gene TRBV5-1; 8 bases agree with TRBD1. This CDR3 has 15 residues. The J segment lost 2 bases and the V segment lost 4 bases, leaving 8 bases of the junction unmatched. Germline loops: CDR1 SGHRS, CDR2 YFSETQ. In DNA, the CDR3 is TGCGCCAGCAGCATAGGACAGGGAAGGACCTACGAGCAGTACTTC. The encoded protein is CASSIGQGRTYEQYF.

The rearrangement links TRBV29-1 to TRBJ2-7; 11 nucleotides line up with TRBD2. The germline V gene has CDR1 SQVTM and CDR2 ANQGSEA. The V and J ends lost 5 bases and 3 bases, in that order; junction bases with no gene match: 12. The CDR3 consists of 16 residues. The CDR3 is CSVSYPLAGGYYEQYF. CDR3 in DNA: TGCAGCGTTTCTTACCCCCTAGCGGGAGGTTACTACGAGCAGTACTTC.

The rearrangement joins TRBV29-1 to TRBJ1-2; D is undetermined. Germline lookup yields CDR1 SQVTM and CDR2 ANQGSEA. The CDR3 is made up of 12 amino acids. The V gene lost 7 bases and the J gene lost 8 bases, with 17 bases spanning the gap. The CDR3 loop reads CSGGGAGNGYTF. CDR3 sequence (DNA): TGCAGCGGTGGCGGAGCGGGGAACGGCTACACCTTC.

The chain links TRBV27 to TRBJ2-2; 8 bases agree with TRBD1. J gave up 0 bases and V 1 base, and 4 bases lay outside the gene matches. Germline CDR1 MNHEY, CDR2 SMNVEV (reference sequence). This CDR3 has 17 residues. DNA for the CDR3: TGTGCCAGCAGTTTATATTCAGGGGGCCCGAACACCGGGGAGCTGTTTTTT. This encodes CASSLYSGGPNTGELFF.

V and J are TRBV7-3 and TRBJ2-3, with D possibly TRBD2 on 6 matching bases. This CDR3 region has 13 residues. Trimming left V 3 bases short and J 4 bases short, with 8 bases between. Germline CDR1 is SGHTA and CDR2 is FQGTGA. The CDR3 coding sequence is TGTGCCAGCAGCTTGGGACTGCCAGATACGCAGTATTTT. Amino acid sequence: CASSLGLPDTQYF.

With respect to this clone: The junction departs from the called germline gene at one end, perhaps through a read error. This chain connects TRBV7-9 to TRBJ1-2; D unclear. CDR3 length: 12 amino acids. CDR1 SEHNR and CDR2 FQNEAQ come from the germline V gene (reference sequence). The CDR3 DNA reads TGTTCCAGCAGCTTAGGAGTCTATGGCTACACCTTC. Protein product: CSSSLGVYGYTF.

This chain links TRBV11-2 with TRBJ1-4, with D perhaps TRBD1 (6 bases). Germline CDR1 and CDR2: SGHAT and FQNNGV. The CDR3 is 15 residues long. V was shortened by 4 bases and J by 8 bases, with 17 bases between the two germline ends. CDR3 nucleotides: TGTGCCAGCAGCTCGTTACAGGGTCAGAAGGAAAAACTGTTTTTT. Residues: CASSSLQGQKEKLFF.

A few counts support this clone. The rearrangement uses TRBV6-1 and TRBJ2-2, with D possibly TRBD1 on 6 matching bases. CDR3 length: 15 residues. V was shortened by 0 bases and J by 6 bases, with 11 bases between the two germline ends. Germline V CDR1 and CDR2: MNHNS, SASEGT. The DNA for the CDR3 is TGTGCCAGCAGTGAAGCGGCAGGGGTCCCCGGGGAGCTGTTTTTT. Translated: CASSEAAGVPGELFF.

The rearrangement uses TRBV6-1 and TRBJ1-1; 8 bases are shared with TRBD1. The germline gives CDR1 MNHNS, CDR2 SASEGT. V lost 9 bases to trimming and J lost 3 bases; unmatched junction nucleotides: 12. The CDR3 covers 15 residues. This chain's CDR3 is CASSRTGSEYTEAFF. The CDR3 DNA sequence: TGTGCCAGTTCTCGGACAGGGAGTGAATACACTGAAGCTTTCTTT.

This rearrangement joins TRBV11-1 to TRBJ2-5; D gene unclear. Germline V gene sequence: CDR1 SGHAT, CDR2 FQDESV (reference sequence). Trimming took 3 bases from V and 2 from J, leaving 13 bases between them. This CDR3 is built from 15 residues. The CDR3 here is CASSFSRWHQETQYF. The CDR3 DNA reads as TGTGCCAGCAGCTTTTCCCGTTGGCATCAAGAGACCCAGTACTTC.

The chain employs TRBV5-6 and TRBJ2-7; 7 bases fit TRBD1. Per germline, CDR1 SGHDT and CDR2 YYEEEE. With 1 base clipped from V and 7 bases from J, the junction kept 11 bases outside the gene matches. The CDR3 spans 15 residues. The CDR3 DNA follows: TGTGCCAGCAGCTTGAGGGGACAGCTCGAGAAGGAGCAGTACTTC. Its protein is CASSLRGQLEKEQYF.

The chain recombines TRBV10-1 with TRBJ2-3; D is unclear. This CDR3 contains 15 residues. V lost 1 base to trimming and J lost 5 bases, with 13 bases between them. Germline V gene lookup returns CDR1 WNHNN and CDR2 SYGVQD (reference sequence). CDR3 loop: CASSELDKLGDTQYF. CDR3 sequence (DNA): TGCGCCAGCAGTGAGTTAGACAAGTTGGGAGATACGCAGTATTTT.